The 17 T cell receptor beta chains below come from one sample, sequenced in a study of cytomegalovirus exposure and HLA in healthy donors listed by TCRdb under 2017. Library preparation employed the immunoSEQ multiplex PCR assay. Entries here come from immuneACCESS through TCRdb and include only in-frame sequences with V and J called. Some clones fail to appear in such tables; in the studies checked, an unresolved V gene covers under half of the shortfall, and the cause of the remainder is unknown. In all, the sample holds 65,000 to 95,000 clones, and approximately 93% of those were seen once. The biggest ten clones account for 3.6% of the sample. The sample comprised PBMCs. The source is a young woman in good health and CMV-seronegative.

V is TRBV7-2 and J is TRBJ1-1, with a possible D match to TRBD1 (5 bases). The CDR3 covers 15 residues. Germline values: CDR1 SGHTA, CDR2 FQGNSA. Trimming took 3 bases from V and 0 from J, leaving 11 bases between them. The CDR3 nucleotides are TGTGCCAGCAGCTTTGACAGTCACATGAACACTGAAGCTTTCTTT. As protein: CASSFDSHMNTEAFF.

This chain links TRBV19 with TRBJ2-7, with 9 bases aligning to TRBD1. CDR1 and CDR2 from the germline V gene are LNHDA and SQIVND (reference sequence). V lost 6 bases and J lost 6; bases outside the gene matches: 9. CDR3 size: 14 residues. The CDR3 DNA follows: TGTGCCAGTAGGACGACGAAGACAGGGGGCGAGCAGTACTTC. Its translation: CASRTTKTGGEQYF.

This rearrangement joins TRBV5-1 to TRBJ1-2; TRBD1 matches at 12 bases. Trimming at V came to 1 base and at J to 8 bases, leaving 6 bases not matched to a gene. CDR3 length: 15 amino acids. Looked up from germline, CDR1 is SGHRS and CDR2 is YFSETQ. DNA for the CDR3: TGCGCCAGCAGCTTGTACGGGACAGGGGGCCGAGGCTACACCTTC. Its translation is CASSLYGTGGRGYTF. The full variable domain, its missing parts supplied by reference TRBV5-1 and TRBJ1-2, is KAGVTQTPRYLIKTRGQQVTLSCSPISGHRSVSWYQQTPGQGLQFLFEYFSETQRNKGNFPGRFSGRQFSNSRSEMNVSTLELGDSALYLCASSLYGTGGRGYTFGSGTRLTVV.

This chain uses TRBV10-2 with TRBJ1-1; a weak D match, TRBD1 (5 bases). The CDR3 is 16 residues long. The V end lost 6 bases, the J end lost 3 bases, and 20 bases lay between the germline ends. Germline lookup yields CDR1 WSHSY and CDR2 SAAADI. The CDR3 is CASRRDSDDGHTEAFF. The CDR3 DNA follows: TGCGCCAGCAGACGGGACTCCGACGACGGTCACACTGAAGCTTTCTTT.

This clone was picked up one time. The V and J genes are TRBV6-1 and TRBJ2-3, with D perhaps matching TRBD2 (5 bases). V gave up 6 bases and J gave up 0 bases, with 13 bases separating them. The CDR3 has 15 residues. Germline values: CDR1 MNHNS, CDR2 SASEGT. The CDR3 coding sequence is TGTGCCAGCAGCCTAAAGGACTCAAGCACAGATACGCAGTATTTT. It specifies CASSLKDSSTDTQYF.

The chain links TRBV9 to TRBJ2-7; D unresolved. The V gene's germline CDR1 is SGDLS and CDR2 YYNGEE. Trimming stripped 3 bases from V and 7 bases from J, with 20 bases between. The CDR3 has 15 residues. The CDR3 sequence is CASSADPTVSGEQYF. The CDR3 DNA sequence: TGTGCCAGCAGCGCCGACCCGACTGTGTCCGGGGAGCAGTACTTC.

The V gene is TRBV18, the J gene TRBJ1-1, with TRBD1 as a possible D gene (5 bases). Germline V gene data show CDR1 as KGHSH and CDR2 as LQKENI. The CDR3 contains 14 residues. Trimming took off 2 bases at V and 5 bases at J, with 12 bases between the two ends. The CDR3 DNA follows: TGTGCCAGCTCACCAGGGGGAGGAGGGACTGAAGCTTTCTTT. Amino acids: CASSPGGGGTEAFF.

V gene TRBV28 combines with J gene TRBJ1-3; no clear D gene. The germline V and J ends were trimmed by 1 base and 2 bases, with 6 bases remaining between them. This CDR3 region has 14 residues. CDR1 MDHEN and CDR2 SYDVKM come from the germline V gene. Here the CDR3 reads CASSLLGAGNTIYF. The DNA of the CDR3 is TGTGCCAGCAGTTTATTGGGAGCTGGAAACACCATATATTTT.

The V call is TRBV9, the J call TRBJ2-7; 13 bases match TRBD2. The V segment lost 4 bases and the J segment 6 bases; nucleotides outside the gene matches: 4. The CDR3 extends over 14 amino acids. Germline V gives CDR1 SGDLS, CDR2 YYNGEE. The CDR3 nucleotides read TGTGCCAGCAGCTCAGGGACTAGCGGGGCCGAGCAGTACTTC. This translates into CASSSGTSGAEQYF.

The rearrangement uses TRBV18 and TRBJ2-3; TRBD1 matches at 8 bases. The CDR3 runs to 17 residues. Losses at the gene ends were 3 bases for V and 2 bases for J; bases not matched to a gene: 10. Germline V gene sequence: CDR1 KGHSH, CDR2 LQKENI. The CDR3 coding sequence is TGTGCCAGCTCACCTCCTTCTGGACAGGGTTCCACAGATACGCAGTATTTT. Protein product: CASSPPSGQGSTDTQYF.

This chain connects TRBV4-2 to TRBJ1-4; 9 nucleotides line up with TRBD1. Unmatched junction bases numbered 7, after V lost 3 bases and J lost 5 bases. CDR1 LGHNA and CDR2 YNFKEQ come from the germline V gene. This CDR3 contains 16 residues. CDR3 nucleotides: TGTGCCAGCAGCCATCGGGACAGGGCCTCCAATGAAAAACTGTTTTTT. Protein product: CASSHRDRASNEKLFF.

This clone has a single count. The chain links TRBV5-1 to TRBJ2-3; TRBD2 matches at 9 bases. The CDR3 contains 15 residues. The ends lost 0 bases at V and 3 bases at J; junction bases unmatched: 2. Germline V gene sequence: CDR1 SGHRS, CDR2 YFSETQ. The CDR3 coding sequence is TGCGCCAGCAGCTTGGTAGCGGGGGAGACAGATACGCAGTATTTT. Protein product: CASSLVAGETDTQYF.

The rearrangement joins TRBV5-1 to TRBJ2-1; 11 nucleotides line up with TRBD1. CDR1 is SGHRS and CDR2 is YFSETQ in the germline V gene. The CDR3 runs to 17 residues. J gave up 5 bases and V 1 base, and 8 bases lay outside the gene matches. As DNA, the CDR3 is TGCGCCAGCAGCTTGTCTGGCGGACAGGGGGCTAACAATGAGCAGTTCTTC. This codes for CASSLSGGQGANNEQFF.

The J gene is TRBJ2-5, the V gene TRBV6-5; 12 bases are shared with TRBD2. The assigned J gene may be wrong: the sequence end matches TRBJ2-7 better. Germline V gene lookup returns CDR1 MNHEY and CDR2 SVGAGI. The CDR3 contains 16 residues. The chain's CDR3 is CASSYGLAGSSYEQYF. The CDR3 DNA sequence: TGTGCCAGCAGTTACGGACTAGCGGGGAGCTCCTACGAGCAGTACTTC.

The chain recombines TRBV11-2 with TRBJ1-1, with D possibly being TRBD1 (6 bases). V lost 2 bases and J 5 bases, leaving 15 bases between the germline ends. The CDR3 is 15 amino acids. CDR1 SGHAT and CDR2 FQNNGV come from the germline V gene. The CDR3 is CASSLRTERGTEAFF. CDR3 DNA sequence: TGTGCCAGCAGCTTACGTACCGAGAGGGGGACTGAAGCTTTCTTT.

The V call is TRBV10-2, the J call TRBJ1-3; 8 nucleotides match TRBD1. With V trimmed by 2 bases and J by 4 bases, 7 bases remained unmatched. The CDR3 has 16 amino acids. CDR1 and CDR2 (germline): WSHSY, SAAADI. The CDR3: CASSENIRGPGNTIYF. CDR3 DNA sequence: TGCGCCAGCAGTGAGAATATCAGGGGGCCCGGAAACACCATATATTTT.

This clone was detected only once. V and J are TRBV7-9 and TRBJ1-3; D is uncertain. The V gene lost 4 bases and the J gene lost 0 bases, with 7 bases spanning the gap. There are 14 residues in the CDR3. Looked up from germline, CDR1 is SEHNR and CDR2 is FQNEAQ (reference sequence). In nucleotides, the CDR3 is TGTGCCAGCAGCTCCAACACCTCTGGAAACACCATATATTTT. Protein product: CASSSNTSGNTIYF.